This TCR beta chain was documented in a study of siplizumab effects on memory and regulatory T cells. Concerning this clone itself: Its target is unknown. Other DNA sequences in this specimen translate into the identical CDR3.

Germline assignment: CDR1 LNHDA and CDR2 SQIVND (reference sequence). The V gene lost 2 bases and the J gene lost 1 base, with 5 bases spanning the gap. CDR3 length: 13 amino acids. Study results and caveats: Sequences below about 10^-5 frequency were poorly captured, and few alloreactive clones mapped to unstimulated subsets. An assignable phenotype, naive or memory, was missing from roughly 76-95% of proliferating CD4+ or CD8+ clones.

Using immunoSEQ multiplex PCR, the repertoire was profiled, and TCRdb retains in-frame clones only, with some absent. The data contain tens of thousands of clones, 95% of them singletons. The sequencing input was CD8+ T cells sorted from blood. The clonotype comes from a human donor in good health. The chain carries TRBV19 and TRBJ1-1; D not resolved. As DNA, the CDR3 is TGTGCCAGTAGTATATGGGAGAACACTGAAGCTTTCTTT. Protein product: CASSIWENTEAFF.